This T cell receptor beta chain emerged from a study of OX40 agonist ivuxolimab in advanced cancers. The assay was immunoSEQ multiplex PCR, and TCRdb's table has in-frame clones only and misses some. The top ten hold approximately 1.1% of the sample, which has around 63,000 clones, approximately 90% seen once. Per germline, CDR1 SEHNR and CDR2 FQNEAQ (reference sequence). V lost 4 bases to trimming and J lost 8 bases, with 14 bases between them. CDR3 length equals 13 residues. Details on this clone: The target antigen is unknown.

Regarding the study as a whole: More expanded clones were found, on average, in CD8+ than in CD4+ T cells. At 0.1 to 3.0 mg/kg and by week 6, clonal expansion occurred in CD4+ and CD8+ blood T cells. No determination was made of the antigen specificity of the expanded peripheral T cells. Low normalized T-cell clonal expansion was additionally recorded for some nonresponders.

Sequenced material: CD4+ or CD8+ T cells sorted from blood, taken in a trial of the OX40 agonist ivuxolimab. The sequence was collected from an adult with an advanced solid tumor such as melanoma, head and neck, liver or kidney cancer. The chain joins TRBV7-9 to TRBJ1-2, with D perhaps matching TRBD1 (5 bases). CDR3 DNA: TGTGCCAGCAGCTCTCTACGGGACTTCGGCTACACCTTC. It yields the protein CASSSLRDFGYTF.